The TCR beta chain described here comes from a study of Graves' ophthalmopathy and Graves' hyperthyroidism. Study in general: Peripheral blood samples were taken at initial diagnosis, before any treatment.

Ten or more counts support this clonotype. The CDR3 contains 15 residues. Germline V gene data show CDR1 as SNHLY and CDR2 as FYNNEI. V was shortened by 2 bases and J by 1 base, with 11 bases between the two germline ends. Beta-chain TCR CDR3 regions were amplified from RNA transcripts. Scientists carried out first-round RT-PCR using HTBI primers and then a second-round multiplex PCR. Via MiXCR, TCRdb re-called the multiplex PCR reads, giving one row per CDR3 protein. The sample consists of roughly 230,000 distinct CDR3 sequences, 20% to 25% of them appearing once. The clonotype comes from a woman in her 50s with Graves' ophthalmopathy. Sequenced: peripheral blood. This rearrangement joins TRBV2 to TRBJ1-1; tentatively, D is TRBD1 (6 bases). The CDR3 protein is CASSETGQTNTEAFF. As DNA, the CDR3 is TGTGCCAGCAGTGAAACAGGGCAGACGAACACTGAAGCTTTCTTT.